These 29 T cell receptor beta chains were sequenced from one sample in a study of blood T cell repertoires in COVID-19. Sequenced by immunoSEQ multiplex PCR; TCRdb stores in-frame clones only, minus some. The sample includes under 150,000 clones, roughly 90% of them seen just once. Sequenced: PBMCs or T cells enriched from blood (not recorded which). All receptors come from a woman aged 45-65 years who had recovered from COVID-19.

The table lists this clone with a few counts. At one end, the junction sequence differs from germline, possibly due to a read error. The CDR3 loop is CASSEALHRGRSF. The CDR3 coding sequence is TGTGCCAGCAGTGAAGCGCTTCACAGGGGGCGTAGCTTC. The V gene is TRBV6-1, the J gene TRBJ1-2, with 9 bases that match TRBD1. CDR3 size: 13 residues. CDR1 and CDR2 from the germline V gene are MNHNS and SASEGT.

The DNA of the CDR3 is TGTGCCAGCAGCTTAGGTCAGCGGGGGAGCACAGATACGCAGTATTTT. Translating it yields CASSLGQRGSTDTQYF. The chain carries TRBV7-8 and TRBJ2-3; 8 bases are a match to TRBD2. The trim removed 1 base at V and 0 bases at J, leaving 3 bases unmatched. Germline CDR1 is SGHVS and CDR2 is FQNEAQ. This CDR3 region has 16 residues.

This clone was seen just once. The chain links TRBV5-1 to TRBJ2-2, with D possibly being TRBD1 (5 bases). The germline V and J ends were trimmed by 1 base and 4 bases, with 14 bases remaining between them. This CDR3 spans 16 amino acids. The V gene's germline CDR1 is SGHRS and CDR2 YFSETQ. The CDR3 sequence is CASSLQGRGSTGELFF. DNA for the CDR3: TGCGCCAGCAGCTTGCAGGGAAGGGGAAGCACCGGGGAGCTGTTTTTT.

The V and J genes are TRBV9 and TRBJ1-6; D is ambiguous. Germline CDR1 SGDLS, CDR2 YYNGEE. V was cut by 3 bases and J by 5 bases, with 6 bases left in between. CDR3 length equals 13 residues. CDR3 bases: TGTGCCAGCAGCGACCAGAATAATTCACCCCTCCACTTT. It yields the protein CASSDQNNSPLHF.

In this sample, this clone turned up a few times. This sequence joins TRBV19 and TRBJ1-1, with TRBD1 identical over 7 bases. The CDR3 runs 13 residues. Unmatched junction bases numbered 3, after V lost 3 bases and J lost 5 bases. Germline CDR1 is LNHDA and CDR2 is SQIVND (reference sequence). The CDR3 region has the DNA TGTGCCAGTAGTATTACGGACAGGACTGAAGCTTTCTTT. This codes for CASSITDRTEAFF.

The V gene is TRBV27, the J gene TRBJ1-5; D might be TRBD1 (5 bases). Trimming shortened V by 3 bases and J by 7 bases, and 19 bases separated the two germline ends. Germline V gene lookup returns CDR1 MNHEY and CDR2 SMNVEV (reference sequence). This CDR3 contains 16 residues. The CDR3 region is CASSFKDPGLGQPQHF. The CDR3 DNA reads TGTGCCAGCAGTTTTAAGGACCCAGGGCTTGGGCAGCCCCAGCATTTT.

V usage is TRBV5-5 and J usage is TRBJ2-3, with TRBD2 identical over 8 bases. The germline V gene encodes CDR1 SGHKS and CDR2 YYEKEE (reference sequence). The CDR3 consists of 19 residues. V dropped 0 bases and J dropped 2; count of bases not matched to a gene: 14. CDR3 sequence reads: CASSLAGGAGAPSTDTQYF. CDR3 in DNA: TGTGCCAGCAGCTTGGCCGGAGGAGCGGGGGCCCCTTCCACAGATACGCAGTATTTT.

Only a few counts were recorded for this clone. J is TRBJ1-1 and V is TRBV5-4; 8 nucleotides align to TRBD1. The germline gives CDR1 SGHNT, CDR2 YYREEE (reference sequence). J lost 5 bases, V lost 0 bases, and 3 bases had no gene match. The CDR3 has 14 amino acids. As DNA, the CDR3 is TGTGCCAGCAGCTTGGACAGGGGGGATACTGAAGCTTTCTTT. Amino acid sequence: CASSLDRGDTEAFF.

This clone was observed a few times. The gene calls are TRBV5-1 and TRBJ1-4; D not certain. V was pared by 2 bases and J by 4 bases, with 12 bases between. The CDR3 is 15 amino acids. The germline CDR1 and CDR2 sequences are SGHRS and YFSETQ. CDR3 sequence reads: CASSFSRGNNEKLFF. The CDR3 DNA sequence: TGCGCCAGCAGCTTTAGTAGAGGGAATAATGAAAAACTGTTTTTT.

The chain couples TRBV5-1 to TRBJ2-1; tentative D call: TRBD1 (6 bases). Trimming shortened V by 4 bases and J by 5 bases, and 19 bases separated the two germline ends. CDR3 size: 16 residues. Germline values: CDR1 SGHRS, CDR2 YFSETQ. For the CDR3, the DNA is TGCGCCAGCAGCCCCACAGGGAGTCCTCGGGACAATGAGCAGTTCTTC. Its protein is CASSPTGSPRDNEQFF.

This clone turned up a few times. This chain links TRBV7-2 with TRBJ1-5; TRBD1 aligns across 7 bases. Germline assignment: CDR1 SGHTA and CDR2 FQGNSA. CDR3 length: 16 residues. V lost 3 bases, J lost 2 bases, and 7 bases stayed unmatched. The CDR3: CASSLGTDRRNQPQHF. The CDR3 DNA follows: TGTGCCAGCAGCTTGGGGACGGACAGGCGCAATCAGCCCCAGCATTTT.

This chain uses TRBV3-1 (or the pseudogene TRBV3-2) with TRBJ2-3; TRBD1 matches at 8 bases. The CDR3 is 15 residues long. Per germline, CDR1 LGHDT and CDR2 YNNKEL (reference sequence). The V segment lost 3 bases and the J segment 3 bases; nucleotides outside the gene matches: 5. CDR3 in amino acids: CASSHSRGRTDTQYF. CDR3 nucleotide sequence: TGTGCCAGCAGCCATTCCAGGGGGCGAACAGATACGCAGTATTTT.

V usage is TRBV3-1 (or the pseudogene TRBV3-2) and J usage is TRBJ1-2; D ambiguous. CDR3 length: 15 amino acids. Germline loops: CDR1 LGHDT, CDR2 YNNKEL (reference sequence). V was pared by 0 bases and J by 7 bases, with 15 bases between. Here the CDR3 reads CASSQDSRGFGGYTF. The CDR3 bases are TGTGCCAGCAGCCAAGATTCGCGCGGGTTTGGTGGCTACACCTTC.

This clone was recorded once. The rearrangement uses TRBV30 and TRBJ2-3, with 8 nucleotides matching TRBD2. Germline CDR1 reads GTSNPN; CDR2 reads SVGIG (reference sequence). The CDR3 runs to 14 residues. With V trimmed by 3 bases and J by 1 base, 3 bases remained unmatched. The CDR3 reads CAWSGGGGTDTQYF. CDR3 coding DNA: TGTGCCTGGAGCGGGGGGGGCGGCACAGATACGCAGTATTTT.

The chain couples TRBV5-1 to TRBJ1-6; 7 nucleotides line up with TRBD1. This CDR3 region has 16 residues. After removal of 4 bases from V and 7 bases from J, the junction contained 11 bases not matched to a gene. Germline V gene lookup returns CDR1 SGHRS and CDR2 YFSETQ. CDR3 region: CASSIETGYRNSPLHF. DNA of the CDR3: TGCGCCAGCAGCATAGAGACAGGGTATAGAAATTCACCCCTCCACTTT.

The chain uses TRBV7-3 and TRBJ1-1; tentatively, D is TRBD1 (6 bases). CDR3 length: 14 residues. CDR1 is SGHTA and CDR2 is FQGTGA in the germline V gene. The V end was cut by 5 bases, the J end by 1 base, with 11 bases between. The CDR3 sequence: CASSTGGANTEAFF. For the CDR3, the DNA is TGTGCCAGCAGCACCGGGGGGGCGAACACTGAAGCTTTCTTT.

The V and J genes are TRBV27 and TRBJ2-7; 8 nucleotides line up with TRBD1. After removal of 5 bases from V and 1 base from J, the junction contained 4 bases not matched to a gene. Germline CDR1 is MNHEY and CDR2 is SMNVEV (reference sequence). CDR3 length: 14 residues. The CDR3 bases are TGTGCCAGCAGTCTGGACAGGGATTCCTACGAGCAGTACTTC. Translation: CASSLDRDSYEQYF.

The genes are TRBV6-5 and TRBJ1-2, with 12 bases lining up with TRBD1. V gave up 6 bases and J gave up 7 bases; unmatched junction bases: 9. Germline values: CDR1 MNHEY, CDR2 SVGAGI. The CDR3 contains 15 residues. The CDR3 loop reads CASSTRDRGPSGYTF. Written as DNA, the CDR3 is TGTGCCAGCAGCACCCGGGACAGGGGGCCGAGTGGCTACACCTTC.

CDR3 bases: TGTGCCAGCAGCCCCGGACAGGGAGGGTACGAGCAGTACTTC. It encodes CASSPGQGGYEQYF. This chain connects TRBV3-1 (or the pseudogene TRBV3-2) to TRBJ2-7, with a weak D call TRBD1 (8 bases). The CDR3 length is 14 residues. CDR1 and CDR2 from the germline V gene are LGHDT and YNNKEL (reference sequence). V dropped 4 bases and J dropped 4 bases, with 14 bases sitting between them.

Written as DNA, the CDR3 is TGCAGCGTTGCCGGGACAGTCTCTGGGGCCAACGTCCTGACTTTC. Translating it yields CSVAGTVSGANVLTF. V and J are TRBV29-1 and TRBJ2-6; 7 nucleotides match TRBD1. With V trimmed by 4 bases and J by 0 bases, 3 bases remained unmatched. The CDR3 is 15 amino acids. Per germline, CDR1 SQVTM and CDR2 ANQGSEA.

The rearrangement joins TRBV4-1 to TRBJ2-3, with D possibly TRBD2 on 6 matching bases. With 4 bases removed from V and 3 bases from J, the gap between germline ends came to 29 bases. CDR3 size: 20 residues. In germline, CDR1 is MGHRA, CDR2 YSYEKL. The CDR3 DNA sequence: TGCGCCAGCAGCCGGGAGGTACCCCGTGCCGGGGCTGGTAGGACAGATACGCAGTATTTT. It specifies CASSREVPRAGAGRTDTQYF.

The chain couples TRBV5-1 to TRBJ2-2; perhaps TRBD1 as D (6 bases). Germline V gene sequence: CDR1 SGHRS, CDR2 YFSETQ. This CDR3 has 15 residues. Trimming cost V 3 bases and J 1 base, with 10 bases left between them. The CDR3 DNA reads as TGCGCCAGCAGCTACCTGGGACAGAACACCGGGGAGCTGTTTTTT. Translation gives CASSYLGQNTGELFF.

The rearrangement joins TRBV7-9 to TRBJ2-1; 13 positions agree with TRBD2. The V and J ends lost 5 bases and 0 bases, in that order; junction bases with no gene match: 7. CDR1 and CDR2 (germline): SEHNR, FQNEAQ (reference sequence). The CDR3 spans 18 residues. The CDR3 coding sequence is TGTGCCAGCAGCGCGACTAGCGGGGGGCTGAGCTCCTACAATGAGCAGTTCTTC. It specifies CASSATSGGLSSYNEQFF.

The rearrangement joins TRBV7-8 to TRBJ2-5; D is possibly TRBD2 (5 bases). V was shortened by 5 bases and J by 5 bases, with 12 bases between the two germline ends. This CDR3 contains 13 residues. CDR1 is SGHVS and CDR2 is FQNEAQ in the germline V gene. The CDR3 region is CASSTRDAETQYF. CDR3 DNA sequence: TGTGCCAGCAGCACTAGGGATGCGGAGACCCAGTACTTC.

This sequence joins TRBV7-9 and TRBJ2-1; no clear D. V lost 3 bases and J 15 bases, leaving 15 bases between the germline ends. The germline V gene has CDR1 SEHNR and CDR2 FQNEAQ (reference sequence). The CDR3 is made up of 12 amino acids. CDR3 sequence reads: CASSFYGQYSFF. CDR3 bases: TGTGCCAGCAGCTTTTATGGGCAGTATTCGTTCTTC.

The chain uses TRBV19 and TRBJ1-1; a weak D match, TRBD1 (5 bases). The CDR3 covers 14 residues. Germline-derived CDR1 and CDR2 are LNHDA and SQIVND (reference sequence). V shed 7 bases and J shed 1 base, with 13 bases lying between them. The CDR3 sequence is CASTRGSSNTEAFF. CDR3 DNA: TGTGCCAGTACCCGGGGGAGTTCGAACACTGAAGCTTTCTTT.

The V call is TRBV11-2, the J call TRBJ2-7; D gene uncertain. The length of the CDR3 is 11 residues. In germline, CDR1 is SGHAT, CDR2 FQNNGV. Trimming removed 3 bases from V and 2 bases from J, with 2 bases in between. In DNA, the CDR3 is TGTGCCAGCAGCTTCGCCTACGAGCAGTACTTC. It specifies CASSFAYEQYF. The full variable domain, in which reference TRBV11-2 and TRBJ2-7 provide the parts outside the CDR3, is EAGVAQSPRYKIIEKRQSVAFWCNPISGHATLYWYQQILGQGPKLLIQFQNNGVVDDSQLPKDRFSAERLKGVDSTLKIQPAKLEDSAVYLCASSFAYEQYFGPGTRLTVT.

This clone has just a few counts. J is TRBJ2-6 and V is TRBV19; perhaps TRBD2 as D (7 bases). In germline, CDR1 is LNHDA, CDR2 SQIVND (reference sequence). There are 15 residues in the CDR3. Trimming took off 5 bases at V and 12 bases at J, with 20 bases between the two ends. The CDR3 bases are TGTGCCAGTAGTCTAATGGGGAGGGGGGAAAGCGTCCTGACTTTC. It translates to CASSLMGRGESVLTF.

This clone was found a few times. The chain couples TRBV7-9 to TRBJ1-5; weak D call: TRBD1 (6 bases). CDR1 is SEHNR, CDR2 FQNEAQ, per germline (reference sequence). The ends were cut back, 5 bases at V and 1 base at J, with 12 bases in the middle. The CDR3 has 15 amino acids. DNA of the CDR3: TGTGCCAGCAGCCCTCGGGGGGCGAGCAATCAGCCCCAGCATTTT. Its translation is CASSPRGASNQPQHF.